This T cell receptor (beta chain) was retrieved from a study of cytomegalovirus exposure and HLA in healthy donors. Regarding the study as a whole: The study recorded fewer than 200 TCR beta chains that were cytomegalovirus-associated.

Worth noting for this clone: As yet, its antigen is unknown. This specimen includes other DNA sequences encoding the same CDR3.

A multiplex PCR was run with 60 Vbeta primers and 13 Jbeta primers. Measured with immunoSEQ multiplex PCR; TCRdb has only the in-frame clones, and not every one. This sample has about 160,000 clones, with approximately 88% found just once. The CDR3 length is 13 residues. With V trimmed by 3 bases and J by 2 bases, 1 base remained unmatched. In germline, CDR1 is MNHEY, CDR2 SMNVEV (reference sequence). The chain combines TRBV27 with TRBJ2-7, with 7 nucleotides matching TRBD1. Sample: PBMCs. This clonotype originated in a woman aged 25-40 years in good health and CMV-seronegative. The CDR3 is CASSLGTAYEQYF. CDR3 coding DNA: TGTGCCAGCAGTTTGGGGACAGCCTACGAGCAGTACTTC.